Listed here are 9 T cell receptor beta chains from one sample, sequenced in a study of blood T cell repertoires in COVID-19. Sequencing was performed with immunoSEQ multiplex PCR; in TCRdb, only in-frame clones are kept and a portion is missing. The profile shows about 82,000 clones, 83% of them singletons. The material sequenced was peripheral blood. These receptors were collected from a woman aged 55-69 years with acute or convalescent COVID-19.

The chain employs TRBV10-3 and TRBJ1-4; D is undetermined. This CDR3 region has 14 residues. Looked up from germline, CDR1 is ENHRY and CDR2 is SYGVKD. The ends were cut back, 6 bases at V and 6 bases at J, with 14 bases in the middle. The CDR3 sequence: CAIRETAGHEKLFF. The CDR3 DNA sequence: TGTGCCATCAGGGAGACCGCCGGTCATGAAAAACTGTTTTTT.

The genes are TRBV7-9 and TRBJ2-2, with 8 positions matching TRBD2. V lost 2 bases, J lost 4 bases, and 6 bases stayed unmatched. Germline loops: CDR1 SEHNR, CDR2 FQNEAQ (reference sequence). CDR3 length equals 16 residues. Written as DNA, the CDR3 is TGTGCCAGCAGCTTATACGCGGGGGGCATCACCGGGGAGCTGTTTTTT. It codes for CASSLYAGGITGELFF.

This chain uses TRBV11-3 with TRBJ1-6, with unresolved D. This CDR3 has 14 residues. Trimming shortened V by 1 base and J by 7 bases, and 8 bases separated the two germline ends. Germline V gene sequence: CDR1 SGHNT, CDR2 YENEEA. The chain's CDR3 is CASSLGQKNSPLHF. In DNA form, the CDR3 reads TGTGCCAGCAGCTTAGGCCAGAAAAATTCACCCCTCCACTTT. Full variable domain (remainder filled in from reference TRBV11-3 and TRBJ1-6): EAGVVQSPRYKIIEKKQPVAFWCNPISGHNTLYWYLQNLGQGPELLIRYENEEAVDDSQLPKDRFSAERLKGVDSTLKIQPAELGDSAVYLCASSLGQKNSPLHFGNGTRLTVT.

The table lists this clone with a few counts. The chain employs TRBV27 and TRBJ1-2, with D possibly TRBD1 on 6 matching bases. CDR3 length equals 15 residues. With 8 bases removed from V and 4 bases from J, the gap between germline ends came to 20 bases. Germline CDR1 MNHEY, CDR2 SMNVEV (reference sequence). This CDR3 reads CASSVLGTKLYGYTF. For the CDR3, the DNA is TGTGCCAGCTCAGTTTTGGGGACAAAGCTCTATGGCTACACCTTC.

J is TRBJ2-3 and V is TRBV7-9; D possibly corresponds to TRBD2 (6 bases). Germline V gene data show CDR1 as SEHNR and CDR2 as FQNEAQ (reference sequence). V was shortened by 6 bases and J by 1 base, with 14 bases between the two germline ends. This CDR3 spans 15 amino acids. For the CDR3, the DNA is TGTGCCAGCAGTCCCCAGCGGGCAGGCACAGATACGCAGTATTTT. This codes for CASSPQRAGTDTQYF. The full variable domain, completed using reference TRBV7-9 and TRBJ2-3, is DTGVSQNPRHKITKRGQNVTFRCDPISEHNRLYWYRQTLGQGPEFLTYFQNEAQLEKSRLLSDRFSAERPKGSFSTLEIQRTEQGDSAMYLCASSPQRAGTDTQYFGPGTRLTVL.

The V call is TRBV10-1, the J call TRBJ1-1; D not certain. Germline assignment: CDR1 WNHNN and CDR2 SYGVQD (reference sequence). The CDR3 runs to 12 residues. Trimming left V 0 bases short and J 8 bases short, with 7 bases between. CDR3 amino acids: CASSESSVEAFF. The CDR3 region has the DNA TGCGCCAGCAGTGAGTCGTCGGTAGAAGCTTTCTTT.

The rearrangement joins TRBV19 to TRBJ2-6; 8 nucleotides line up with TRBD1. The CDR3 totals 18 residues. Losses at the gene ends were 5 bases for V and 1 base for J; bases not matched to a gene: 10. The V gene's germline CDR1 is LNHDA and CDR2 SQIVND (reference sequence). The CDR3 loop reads CASSQNGQGISGANVLTF. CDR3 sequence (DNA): TGTGCCAGTAGTCAGAACGGACAGGGAATTTCTGGGGCCAACGTCCTGACTTTC.

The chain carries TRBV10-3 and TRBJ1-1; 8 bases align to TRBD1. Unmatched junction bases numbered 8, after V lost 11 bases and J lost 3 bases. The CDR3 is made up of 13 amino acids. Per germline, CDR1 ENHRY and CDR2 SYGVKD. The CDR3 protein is CASEDRADTEAFF. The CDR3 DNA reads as TGTGCCTCCGAGGACAGGGCGGACACTGAAGCTTTCTTT.

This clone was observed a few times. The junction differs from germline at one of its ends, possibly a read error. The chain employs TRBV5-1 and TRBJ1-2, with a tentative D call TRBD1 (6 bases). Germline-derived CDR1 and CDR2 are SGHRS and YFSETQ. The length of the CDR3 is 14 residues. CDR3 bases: TGCGCCAGCAGGTTGGCACAGGGAAACTATGGCTACACCTTC. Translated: CASRLAQGNYGYTF. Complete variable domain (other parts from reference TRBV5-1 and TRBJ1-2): KAGVTQTPRYLIKTRGQQVTLSCSPISGHRSVSWYQQTPGQGLQFLFEYFSETQRNKGNFPGRFSGRQFSNSRSEMNVSTLELGDSALYLCASRLAQGNYGYTFGSGTRLTVV.